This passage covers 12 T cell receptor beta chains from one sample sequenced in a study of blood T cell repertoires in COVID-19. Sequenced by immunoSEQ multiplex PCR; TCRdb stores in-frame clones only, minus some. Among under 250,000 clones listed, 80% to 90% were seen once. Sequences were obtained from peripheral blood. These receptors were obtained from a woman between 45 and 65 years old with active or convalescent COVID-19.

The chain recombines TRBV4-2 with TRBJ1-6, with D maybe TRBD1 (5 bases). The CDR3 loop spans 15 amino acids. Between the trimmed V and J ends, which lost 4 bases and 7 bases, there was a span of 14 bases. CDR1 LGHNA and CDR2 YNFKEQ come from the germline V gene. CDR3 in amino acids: CASSPLDKVNSPLHF. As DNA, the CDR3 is TGTGCCAGCAGCCCACTGGACAAGGTCAATTCACCCCTCCACTTT.

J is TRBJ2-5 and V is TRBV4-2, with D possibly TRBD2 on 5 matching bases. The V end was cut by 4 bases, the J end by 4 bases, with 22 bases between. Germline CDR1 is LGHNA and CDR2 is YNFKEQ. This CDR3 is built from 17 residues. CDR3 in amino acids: CASSRDSTADARETQYF. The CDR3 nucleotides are TGTGCCAGCAGCCGAGATTCTACAGCGGACGCCCGAGAGACCCAGTACTTC.

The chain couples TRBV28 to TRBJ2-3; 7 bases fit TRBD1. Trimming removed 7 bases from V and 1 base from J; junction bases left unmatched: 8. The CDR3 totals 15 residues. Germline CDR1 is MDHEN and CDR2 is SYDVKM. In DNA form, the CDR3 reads TGTGCCAGCAACCAAGGGGGCCAAGGCACAGATACGCAGTATTTT. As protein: CASNQGGQGTDTQYF.

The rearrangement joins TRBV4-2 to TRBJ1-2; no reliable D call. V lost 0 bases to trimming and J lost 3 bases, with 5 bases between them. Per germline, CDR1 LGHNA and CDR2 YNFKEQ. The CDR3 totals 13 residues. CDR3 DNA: TGTGCCAGCAGCCAAGATAATGACTATGGCTACACCTTC. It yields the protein CASSQDNDYGYTF.

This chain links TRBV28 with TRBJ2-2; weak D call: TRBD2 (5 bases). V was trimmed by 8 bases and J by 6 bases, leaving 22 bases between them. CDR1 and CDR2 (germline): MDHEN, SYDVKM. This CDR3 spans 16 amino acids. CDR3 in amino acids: CASVEVGNWDPGELFF. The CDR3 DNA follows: TGTGCCAGCGTCGAAGTCGGGAACTGGGATCCCGGGGAGCTGTTTTTT.

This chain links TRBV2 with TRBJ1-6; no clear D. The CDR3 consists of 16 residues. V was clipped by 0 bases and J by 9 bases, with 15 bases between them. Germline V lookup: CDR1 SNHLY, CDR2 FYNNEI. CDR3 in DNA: TGTGCCAGCAGTGAAGCGCTTAGGTCGAGAGGTTCACCCCTCCACTTT. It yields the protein CASSEALRSRGSPLHF.

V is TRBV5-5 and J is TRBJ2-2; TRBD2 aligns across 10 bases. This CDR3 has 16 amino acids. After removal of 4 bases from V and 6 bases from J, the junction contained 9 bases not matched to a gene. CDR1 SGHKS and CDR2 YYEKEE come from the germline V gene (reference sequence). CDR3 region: CASSLTAGGQAGELFF. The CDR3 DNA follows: TGTGCCAGCAGCCTAACAGCGGGAGGGCAAGCCGGGGAGCTGTTTTTT.

The CDR3 DNA reads as TGTGCCAGCAGTCCCGGGGCAGGGGGCGCTAAGGGGACTGAAGCTTTCTTT. It is translated as CASSPGAGGAKGTEAFF. The chain couples TRBV28 to TRBJ1-1; 8 nucleotides agree with TRBD1. The CDR3 length is 17 residues. Germline V gives CDR1 MDHEN, CDR2 SYDVKM. V dropped 5 bases and J dropped 5; count of bases not matched to a gene: 16.

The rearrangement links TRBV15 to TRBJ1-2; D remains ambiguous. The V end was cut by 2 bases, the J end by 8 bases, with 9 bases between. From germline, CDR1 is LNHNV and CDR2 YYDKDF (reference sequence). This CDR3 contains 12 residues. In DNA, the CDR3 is TGTGCCACCAGCAGACTTTACGAGGGCTACACCTTC. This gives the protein CATSRLYEGYTF.

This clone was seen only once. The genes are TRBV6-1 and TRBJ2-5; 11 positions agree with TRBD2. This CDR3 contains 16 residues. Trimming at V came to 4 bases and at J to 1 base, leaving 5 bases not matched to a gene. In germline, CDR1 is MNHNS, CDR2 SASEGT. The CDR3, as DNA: TGTGCCAGCAGTGTGGGGCTAGCGGGGGGCCAAGAGACCCAGTACTTC. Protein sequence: CASSVGLAGGQETQYF.

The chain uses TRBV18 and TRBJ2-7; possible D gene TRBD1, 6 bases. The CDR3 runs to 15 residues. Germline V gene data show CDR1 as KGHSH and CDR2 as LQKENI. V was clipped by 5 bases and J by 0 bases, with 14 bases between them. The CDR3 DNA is TGTGCCAGCTCAAGCGACAGGCGGAGCTCCTACGAGCAGTACTTC. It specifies CASSSDRRSSYEQYF.

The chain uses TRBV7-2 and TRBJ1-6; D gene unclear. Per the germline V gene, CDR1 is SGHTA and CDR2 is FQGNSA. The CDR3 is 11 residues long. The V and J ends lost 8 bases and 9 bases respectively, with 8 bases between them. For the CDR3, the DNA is TGTGCCAGCTCGGGTGGTTCACCCCTCCACTTT. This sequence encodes CASSGGSPLHF.